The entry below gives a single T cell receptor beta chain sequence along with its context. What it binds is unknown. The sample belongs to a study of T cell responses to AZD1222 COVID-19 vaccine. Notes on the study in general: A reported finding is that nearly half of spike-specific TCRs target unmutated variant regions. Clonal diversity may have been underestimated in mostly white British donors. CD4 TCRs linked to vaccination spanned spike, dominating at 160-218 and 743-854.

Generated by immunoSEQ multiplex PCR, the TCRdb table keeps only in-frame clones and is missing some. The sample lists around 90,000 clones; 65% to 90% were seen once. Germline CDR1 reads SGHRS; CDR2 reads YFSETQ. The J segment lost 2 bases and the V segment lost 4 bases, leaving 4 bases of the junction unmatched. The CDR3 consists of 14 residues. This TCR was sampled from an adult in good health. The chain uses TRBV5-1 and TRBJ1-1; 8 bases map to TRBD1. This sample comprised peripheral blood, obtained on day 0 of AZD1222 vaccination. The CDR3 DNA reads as TGCGCCAGCAGCATGGACAGGGTTAACACTGAAGCTTTCTTT. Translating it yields CASSMDRVNTEAFF.